Listed below are T cell receptor beta chains from one sample, sequenced in a study of T-cell memory formation after mild COVID-19. In TCRdb, the 5' RACE reads were re-called with MiXCR into one record per CDR3 protein. The sample gives a few hundred thousand distinct CDR3 sequences, about 21% of which show up once; around 12% is in the top ten. Sequenced: PBMCs or a T cell subset sorted from them (not recorded which). The receptors were gathered from an adult woman who had mild COVID-19 (a few samples of this study predate the infection). Cell type and time point are not known. Both conserved end residues are part of each CDR3. The D gene is left open where the match is weak. Clone size appears in some rows only: once, few, many, or a class for an expanded clone.

d_call j_call v_call clone_size cdr3_nt cdr3_aa
- TRBJ1-1 TRBV6-5 - TGTGCCAGCAGTTACGGGTGGAGCACTGAAGCTTTCTTT CASSYGWSTEAFF
TRBD2 TRBJ2-1 TRBV9 many TGTGCCAGCAGCCGTCTAGCGGGGTCCTACAATGAGCAGTTCTTC CASSRLAGSYNEQFF
TRBD2 TRBJ2-1 TRBV11-3 - TGTGCCAGCAGCTTACTAGCGGGGGGAGGCCTATACAATGAGCAGTTCTTC CASSLLAGGGLYNEQFF
- TRBJ2-3 TRBV5-1 - TGCGCCAGCAGCCCTGGGGGGACCCAGGCAGATACGCAGTATTTT CASSPGGTQADTQYF
- TRBJ2-5 TRBV11-2 - TGTGCCAGCAGCCACGCCGGTTTCACAGAGACCCAGTACTTC CASSHAGFTETQYF
- TRBJ2-1 TRBV7-7 - TGTGCCACCTCCCATAGCGGTTCCTACAATGAGCAGTTCTTC CATSHSGSYNEQFF
TRBD2 TRBJ2-5 TRBV4-3 - TGCGCCAGCAGCCTACGACTAGCGGGAGAGGAGACCCAGTACTTC CASSLRLAGEETQYF
TRBD1 TRBJ1-2 TRBV5-1 once TGCGCCAGCAGCTTGGAGGGACAGATCTATGGCTACACCTTC CASSLEGQIYGYTF
- TRBJ2-1 TRBV24-1 - TGTGCCACCAGTGATTTTTCCGGGGGCGAGTACAATGAGCAGTTCTTC CATSDFSGGEYNEQFF
TRBD2 TRBJ2-1 TRBV20-1 few TGCAGTGCTAGACCTAGCGGGGCCGCTGGGGGTCAGTTCTTC CSARPSGAAGGQFF
- TRBJ2-1 TRBV5-1 - TGCGCCAGCAGCTTGGACAGTACCTCCTACAATGAGCAGTTCTTC CASSLDSTSYNEQFF
- TRBJ2-7 TRBV15 few TGTGCCACCAGTTTAGACTACCCCCAGACGGGAGTCTACGAGCAGTACTTC CATSLDYPQTGVYEQYF
- TRBJ1-1 TRBV29-1 - TGCAGCGTTGATTCCGGGATGGGAGCTTTCTTT CSVDSGMGAFF
- TRBJ2-1 TRBV10-3 many TGTGCCATCAGTGACGTCCGCGGAGACTACAATGAGCAGTTCTTC CAISDVRGDYNEQFF
TRBD1 TRBJ1-2 TRBV12-3/TRBV12-4 few TGTGCCAGCAGTTTATATGACAGGGGCTCCTATGGCTACACCTTC CASSLYDRGSYGYTF
- TRBJ2-3 TRBV6-2/TRBV6-3 - TGTGCCAGCAGTTACAAGGAGGGACTTCGGCTACCCACAGATACGCAGTATTTT CASSYKEGLRLPTDTQYF
- TRBJ2-1 TRBV2 - TGTGCCAGCACAGGGCCCGGAAGCTCCTACAATGAGCAGTTCTTC CASTGPGSSYNEQFF
TRBD2 TRBJ2-1 TRBV3-1 few TGTGCCAGCAGCCAAGCGGGGGGGAGGGGGAATGAGCAGTTCTTC CASSQAGGRGNEQFF
- TRBJ1-1 TRBV7-9 - TGTGCCAGCAGCTTAGTTCCGGGGCGCGTCACTGAAGCTTTCTTT CASSLVPGRVTEAFF
TRBD2 TRBJ2-1 TRBV4-3 many TGCGCCAGCAGCCAAGATCATCCAGGGACTAGCGGGATCGATGAGCAGTTCTTC CASSQDHPGTSGIDEQFF
TRBD1 TRBJ2-7 TRBV12-3/TRBV12-4 few TGTGCCAGCACCGTGACAGGGAACTCCTACGAGCAGTACTTC CASTVTGNSYEQYF
- TRBJ1-1 TRBV29-1 - TGCAGCGTTGCCAGTGGGGGGGGCTACGGCACTGAAGCTTTCTTT CSVASGGGYGTEAFF
TRBD1 TRBJ1-1 TRBV5-1 - TGCGCCAGCAGCACGGGGACAGGGGACACTGAAGCTTTCTTT CASSTGTGDTEAFF
TRBD1 TRBJ2-7 TRBV15 - TGTGCCACCAGCAGAAAAGGGACAGGGTTCGAGCAGTACTTC CATSRKGTGFEQYF
TRBD2 TRBJ2-7 TRBV29-1 - TGCAGCGCCAGGACTAGCGGTACCTACGAGCAGTACTTC CSARTSGTYEQYF
- TRBJ2-1 TRBV30 - TGTGCCTGGAGTGTACGGGTATGGGATGAGCAGTTCTTC CAWSVRVWDEQFF
- TRBJ1-2 TRBV29-1 few TGCAGCGTCTTAACCGTACAGGGACGTAACTATGGCTACACCTTC CSVLTVQGRNYGYTF
- TRBJ1-2 TRBV12-3/TRBV12-4 few TGTGCCACCTTAACGGACGGTTCTAACTATGGCTACACCTTC CATLTDGSNYGYTF
- TRBJ2-7 TRBV11-3 - TGTGCCAGCAGTGTGGGGTTTATCTCCTACGAGCAGTACTTC CASSVGFISYEQYF
- TRBJ2-2 TRBV7-2 - TGTGCCAGCAGCTTTCTGCCGGGACCGAACACCGGGGAGCTGTTTTTT CASSFLPGPNTGELFF
- TRBJ2-5 TRBV7-2 few TGTGCCAGCAGCTTAGGGGGCAGGGGATGGGAGCAAGAGACCCAGTACTTC CASSLGGRGWEQETQYF
- TRBJ1-2 TRBV18 - TGTGCCAGCTCACCGAACAATCCCCACTATGGCTACACCTTC CASSPNNPHYGYTF
TRBD1 TRBJ2-5 TRBV7-7 - TGTGCTAGCAGCCCGACAGGGATCCAAGAGACCCAGTACTTC CASSPTGIQETQYF
TRBD1 TRBJ1-1 TRBV12-3/TRBV12-4 many TGTGCCAGCAGCCTTGGGACAGCGAACACTGAAGCTTTCTTT CASSLGTANTEAFF
- TRBJ2-7 TRBV15 - TGTGCCACCAGCCTCGCGAGGGGGAACTACGAGCAGTACTTC CATSLARGNYEQYF
- TRBJ2-7 TRBV9 - TGTGCCAGCAGCGCGGGCAGGGGCGAGCAGTACTTC CASSAGRGEQYF
TRBD1 TRBJ2-3 TRBV5-1 - TGCGCCAGCAGCTCTTACAGGGGCCGCACAGATACGCAGTATTTT CASSSYRGRTDTQYF
TRBD1 TRBJ1-1 TRBV6-2/TRBV6-3 - TGTGCCAGCAGTTACTCCACCGGGACAGGGCCCACTGAAGCTTTCTTT CASSYSTGTGPTEAFF